This T cell receptor beta chain came from a study of blood T cell repertoires in COVID-19. Sequencing used immunoSEQ multiplex PCR; TCRdb keeps in-frame clones, though not all of them. The top ten hold around 3.5% of the sample, which has approximately 260,000 clones, 90% seen once. The receptor was derived from a woman aged 40 to 50 with acute or convalescent COVID-19. Material for sequencing was peripheral blood.

The CDR3 protein is CASSSGPYRVGGGGEAFF. CDR3 coding DNA: TGTGCCAGCAGCTCCGGGCCCTACAGAGTCGGGGGTGGGGGTGAAGCTTTCTTT. The chain is built from TRBV11-2 and TRBJ1-1; D might be TRBD1 (5 bases). Per the germline V gene, CDR1 is SGHAT and CDR2 is FQNNGV. The CDR3 covers 18 residues. Trimming left V 4 bases short and J 7 bases short, with 28 bases between.